The present T cell receptor (beta chain) was sequenced within a study of vaccination and CD4 T cells after COVID-19. About the research overall: Diagnosis preceded the drawing of post-COVID samples by a median approximately 110 days (range 35 to 161).

Cultured CD4+ T-cell DNA underwent Oncomine TCR Beta short-read sequencing. TCRdb re-analysed the PCR reads in MiXCR, keeping a single row per CDR3 protein. This repertoire shows roughly 5,400 distinct CDR3 sequences, over 30% found once; its top ten account for about a third. A note on this clonotype: Its antigen is undetermined.

Regarding treatment: roughly ten-day PBMC culture with coronavirus spike peptide pools or control peptides (ViraFEST assay). TCR sequencing followed the expansion of antigen-specific T cells with peptide pools in ViraFEST. After removal of 3 bases from V and 3 bases from J, the junction contained 4 bases not matched to a gene. This CDR3 region has 14 residues. Germline V gene sequence: CDR1 DFQATT, CDR2 SNEGSKA (reference sequence). This receptor was taken from a human donor who had recovered from COVID-19. The chain links TRBV20-1 to TRBJ2-1; TRBD2 matches at 8 bases. The material sequenced was CD4+ T cells from blood, cultured in vitro, taken after SARS-CoV-2 vaccination. CDR3 in DNA: TGCAGTGCTAGGGGGCTAGCGGGCTACAATGAGCAGTTCTTC. Amino acids: CSARGLAGYNEQFF.